Given below is one TCR beta chain in context. Its antigen is as yet unknown. The CDR3 totals 14 residues. CDR1 is LNHDA and CDR2 is SQIVND in the germline V gene (reference sequence). With 0 bases removed from V and 9 bases from J, the gap between germline ends came to 15 bases. The sample originates from a study of TIL therapy for anti-PD-1-resistant metastatic lung cancer. Broader study findings: This highly selected cohort may not generalize to typical lung cancer patients.

This was the immunoSEQ v3 assay. This table comes from immunoSEQ multiplex PCR, and its TCRdb copy is limited to in-frame clones, with some not included. The sample holds about 57,000 clones, roughly 85% seen once. The time point here: pre-treatment sample, taken before nivolumab and TIL therapy. The sequence was obtained from a woman between 30 and 80 years old with non-small cell lung cancer. The material sequenced was blood, taken at baseline. The chain has TRBV19 and TRBJ2-7, with D possibly matching TRBD1 (5 bases). This CDR3 reads CASSIDLTVGVQYF. The DNA for the CDR3 is TGTGCCAGTAGTATAGACCTGACAGTTGGCGTGCAGTACTTC.